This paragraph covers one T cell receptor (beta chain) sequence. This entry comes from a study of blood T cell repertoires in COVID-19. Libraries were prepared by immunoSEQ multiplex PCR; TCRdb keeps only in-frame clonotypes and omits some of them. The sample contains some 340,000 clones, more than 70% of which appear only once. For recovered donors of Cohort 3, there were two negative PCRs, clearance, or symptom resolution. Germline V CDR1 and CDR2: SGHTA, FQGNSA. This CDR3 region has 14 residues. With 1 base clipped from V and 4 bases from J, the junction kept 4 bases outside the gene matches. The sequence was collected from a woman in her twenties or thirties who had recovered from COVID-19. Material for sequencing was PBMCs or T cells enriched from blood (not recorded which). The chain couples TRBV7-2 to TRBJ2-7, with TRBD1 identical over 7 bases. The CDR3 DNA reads TGTGCCAGCAGCTTAGAGGGCAGGGGGTACGAGCAGTACTTC. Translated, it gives CASSLEGRGYEQYF.